This passage covers 14 T cell receptor beta chains from one sample sequenced in a study of shared clonotypes between healthy human individuals. Terminally differentiated effector memory CD45RA+ cells were excluded from the naive CD8 cells, which were CD45RO-negative and positively selected for CCR7. Data came from immunoSEQ multiplex PCR; TCRdb stores just in-frame clones and leaves some out. This table has hundreds of thousands of clones, about 95% appearing once. The sample consisted of naive CD8+ T cells sorted from blood. The receptors were sampled from a woman in her twenties or thirties in good health.

The CDR3, as DNA: TGCGCCAGCAGCTTGTTGGGAGAAGGCTACAATGAGCAGTTCTTC. This gives the protein CASSLLGEGYNEQFF. The rearrangement joins TRBV5-1 to TRBJ2-1; the D gene is possibly TRBD2 (5 bases). Germline CDR1 SGHRS, CDR2 YFSETQ. The CDR3 has 15 residues. Trimming removed 1 base at V and 3 bases at J, with 11 bases between.

Concerning this clone itself: The same CDR3 arises from other DNA sequences in this sample as well. J is TRBJ1-1 and V is TRBV28; D is undetermined. This CDR3 is built from 11 residues. From germline, CDR1 is MDHEN and CDR2 SYDVKM. CDR3 residues: CASRRNTEAFF. Here the CDR3 DNA reads TGTGCATCAAGGAGGAACACTGAAGCTTTCTTT.

The chain is built from TRBV4-1 and TRBJ1-1, with D perhaps TRBD1 (6 bases). The germline V gene has CDR1 MGHRA and CDR2 YSYEKL. Between the trimmed V and J ends, which lost 5 bases and 5 bases, there was a span of 9 bases. The CDR3 has 12 amino acids. CDR3 in amino acids: CASSSGTTEAFF. In DNA form, the CDR3 reads TGCGCCAGCAGCTCGGGGACAACTGAAGCTTTCTTT.

Turning to this clone: The germline gene is not matched at one end of the junction; a read error may be the cause. This CDR3 is CASRLSGGHGYTF. The CDR3 bases are TGTGCCAGCAGGTTATCGGGGGGCCATGGCTACACCTTC. The rearrangement links TRBV28 to TRBJ1-2, with TRBD1 as a possible D gene (6 bases). Germline CDR1 and CDR2: MDHEN and SYDVKM. The CDR3 covers 13 residues.

This clone was seen a few times. This chain uses TRBV4-1 with TRBJ1-1; no clear D. Germline-derived CDR1 and CDR2 are MGHRA and YSYEKL. V lost 4 bases and J lost 1, with 7 bases in between. This CDR3 is built from 13 residues. For the CDR3, the DNA is TGCGCCAGCAGCCGACACACGAACACTGAAGCTTTCTTT. Translating gives CASSRHTNTEAFF.

This clone has just one count. The CDR3 region has the DNA TGTGCCAGCTCACCAAATAAAGGGGCGGAACCCTATGGCTACACCTTC. It codes for CASSPNKGAEPYGYTF. The rearrangement links TRBV18 to TRBJ1-2; D may be TRBD1 (5 bases). Between the trimmed V and J ends, which lost 2 bases and 4 bases, there was a span of 17 bases. Germline values: CDR1 KGHSH, CDR2 LQKENI. The CDR3 sequence is 16 residues long.

The chain has TRBV7-9 and TRBJ2-7; 9 bases are a match to TRBD1. The junction had 8 bases not matched to a gene; V was cut back by 4 bases and J by 4 bases. CDR3 length equals 15 residues. Germline lookup yields CDR1 SEHNR and CDR2 FQNEAQ (reference sequence). The DNA of the CDR3 is TGTGCCAGCAGCTCCGGACAGGGGAAAACTTACGAGCAGTACTTC. Translation gives CASSSGQGKTYEQYF.

With regard to this clone: Mismatch with germline at one junction end may stem from a read error. The rearrangement links TRBV7-8 to TRBJ2-7; 10 bases align to TRBD1. There are 11 residues in the CDR3. Germline-derived CDR1 and CDR2 are SGHVS and FQNEAQ. The CDR3 region has the DNA TGTGCCAGCAGCACAGCCGGGACAGGGGACTTC. Encoded protein: CASSTAGTGDF.

This chain joins TRBV2 and TRBJ2-7; the match to TRBD2 covers 7 bases. There are 13 residues in the CDR3. Losses at the gene ends were 6 bases for V and 5 bases for J; bases not matched to a gene: 7. Germline CDR1 is SNHLY and CDR2 is FYNNEI. The CDR3 DNA follows: TGTGCCAGCAGGGGAGCGGGATTGAACGAGCAGTACTTC. This codes for CASRGAGLNEQYF.

This clone appeared a single time. The CDR3 nucleotides are TGTGCCAGCAGCTTGGGTGGAGCGGAGGCATCCTACGAGCAGTACTTC. Amino acid sequence: CASSLGGAEASYEQYF. This chain uses TRBV13 with TRBJ2-7; D is possibly TRBD2 (5 bases). CDR3 size: 16 residues. Deletions cut 3 bases from V and 1 base from J, with 16 bases between. Germline CDR1 and CDR2: PRHDT and FYEKMQ (reference sequence).

CDR3 bases: TGTGCCAGCAGTGAACAGGGGATGAACACTGAAGCTTTCTTT. As protein: CASSEQGMNTEAFF. V gene TRBV2 combines with J gene TRBJ1-1; TRBD1 might be the D (6 bases). This CDR3 spans 14 amino acids. The V gene lost 2 bases and the J gene lost 0 bases, with 7 bases spanning the gap. The germline V gene has CDR1 SNHLY and CDR2 FYNNEI.

The chain carries TRBV2 and TRBJ2-7; unclear D gene. The CDR3 totals 15 residues. CDR1 and CDR2 (germline): SNHLY, FYNNEI. Trimming removed 4 bases from V and 5 bases from J, with 18 bases in between. The CDR3: CASSVYTSRLNEQYF. In DNA, the CDR3 is TGTGCCAGCAGTGTTTATACGAGCCGTCTGAACGAGCAGTACTTC.

This sequence joins TRBV15 and TRBJ2-2; possibly TRBD1 or TRBD2 for D (5 bases each). The CDR3 is 13 amino acids. CDR1 and CDR2 from the germline V gene are LNHNV and YYDKDF (reference sequence). Trimming left V 5 bases short and J 8 bases short, with 12 bases between. CDR3 residues: CATSSSWGGELFF. In DNA, the CDR3 is TGTGCCACCAGCTCAAGCTGGGGGGGGGAGCTGTTTTTT. The entire variable domain, with the rest obtained from reference TRBV15 and TRBJ2-2, is as follows: DAMVIQNPRYQVTQFGKPVTLSCSQTLNHNVMYWYQQKSSQAPKLLFHYYDKDFNNEADTPDNFQSRRPNTSFCFLDIRSPGLGDTAMYLCATSSSWGGELFFGEGSRLTVL.

This clone was recorded once. The CDR3 DNA reads TGCAGCGTGCACGGGACTAGCCCTCACGAGCAGTACTTC. Protein: CSVHGTSPHEQYF. The chain employs TRBV29-1 and TRBJ2-7; 9 nucleotides agree with TRBD2. CDR3 length: 13 amino acids. V lost 6 bases to trimming and J lost 5 bases; unmatched junction nucleotides: 8. Germline CDR1 SQVTM, CDR2 ANQGSEA.